A selection of T cell receptor beta chains follows, all from one sample in a study of shared clonotypes between healthy human individuals. The assay was immunoSEQ multiplex PCR, and TCRdb's table has in-frame clones only and misses some. In the table there are roughly 1 million clones, 78% of which are singletons. Sequenced material: memory CD4+ T cells from PBMCs. The receptors originated from a young man in good health. Some clones in this sample may be carry-over from other donors' samples. Each CDR3 is given with its conserved first and last residue. A D gene is named only where the DNA matches it firmly. Some rows have no size entry. The others give once, few or many, or a class for an expanded clone.

CDR3: CASSLPQGPIDTQYF
DNA: TGTGCCAGCAGCCTCCCCCAGGGGCCCATAGATACGCAGTATTTT
size: NA
V: TRBV7-2
J: TRBJ2-3
D: NA

CDR3: CSARVQFDETQYF
DNA: TGCAGCGCTCGAGTACAGTTTGACGAGACCCAGTACTTC
size: NA
V: TRBV29-1
J: TRBJ2-5
D: NA

CDR3: CASAGTGVREQYF
DNA: TGTGCCAGTGCCGGGACAGGGGTCCGCGAGCAGTACTTC
size: NA
V: TRBV6-1
J: TRBJ2-7
D: TRBD1

CDR3: CASSLSVSQGEQFF
DNA: TGCGCCAGCAGCTTGAGTGTGAGCCAGGGGGAGCAGTTCTTC
size: once
V: TRBV5-1
J: TRBJ2-1
D: NA

CDR3: CASSPGTRGDTQYF
DNA: TGTGCCAGCAGCCCTGGGACTAGAGGGGATACGCAGTATTTT
size: NA
V: TRBV7-2
J: TRBJ2-3
D: TRBD2

CDR3: CASTGSGSSEAFF
DNA: TGTGCCAGTACTGGGTCAGGTTCGTCTGAAGCTTTCTTT
size: NA
V: TRBV19
J: TRBJ1-1
D: NA

CDR3: CASNRVGDTEAFF
DNA: TGCGCCAGCAATCGGGTCGGGGATACTGAAGCTTTCTTT
size: NA
V: TRBV10-2
J: TRBJ1-1
D: NA

CDR3: CASSVGYVTEAFF
DNA: TGTGCCAGCAGCGTAGGTTATGTCACTGAAGCTTTCTTT
size: NA
V: TRBV9
J: TRBJ1-1
D: NA

CDR3: CASSRDRGAYGYTF
DNA: TGTGCCAGCAGCCGGGACAGGGGGGCCTATGGCTACACCTTC
size: NA
V: TRBV11-2
J: TRBJ1-2
D: TRBD1

CDR3: CASSRPGAVDTQYF
DNA: TGTGCCAGCAGCCGTCCAGGGGCGGTAGATACGCAGTATTTT
size: once
V: TRBV28
J: TRBJ2-3
D: NA

CDR3: CASSFSTTGEKVNEKLFF
DNA: TGTGCCAGCAGTTTTTCAACTACAGGGGAAAAAGTTAATGAAAAACTGTTTTTT
size: NA
V: TRBV2
J: TRBJ1-4
D: TRBD1

CDR3: CASSRSAVTINTEAFF
DNA: TGTGCCAGCTCACGGTCCGCAGTTACCATAAACACTGAAGCTTTCTTT
size: NA
V: TRBV18
J: TRBJ1-1
D: NA

CDR3: CASSSQTVAKNIQYF
DNA: TGTGCCAGTAGCTCCCAGACCGTAGCCAAAAACATTCAGTACTTC
size: NA
V: TRBV19
J: TRBJ2-4
D: NA

CDR3: CASSEGTEDTEAFF
DNA: TGTGCCAGCAGTGAAGGGACAGAGGACACTGAAGCTTTCTTT
size: NA
V: TRBV2
J: TRBJ1-1
D: NA

CDR3: CASSSGDFQETQYF
DNA: TGTGCCAGCAGTTCCGGGGACTTTCAAGAGACCCAGTACTTC
size: NA
V: TRBV2
J: TRBJ2-5
D: NA

CDR3: CASSPKGTYQPQHF
DNA: TGTGCCAGCAGCCCCAAGGGCACCTATCAGCCCCAGCATTTT
size: NA
V: TRBV7-2
J: TRBJ1-5
D: NA

CDR3: CATPGRGSRGDYGYTF
DNA: TGTGCCACGCCAGGGAGGGGCTCCCGAGGTGACTATGGCTACACCTTC
size: NA
V: TRBV28
J: TRBJ1-2
D: NA

CDR3: CMLTNQETQYF
DNA: TGCATGTTGACAAATCAAGAGACCCAGTACTTC
size: many
V: TRBV20-1
J: TRBJ2-5
D: NA

CDR3: CASSPWDRNIQYF
DNA: TGTGCCAGCTCACCATGGGACAGAAACATTCAGTACTTC
size: NA
V: TRBV18
J: TRBJ2-4
D: TRBD1

CDR3: CSAKNTGELFF
DNA: TGCAGCGCGAAGAACACCGGGGAGCTGTTTTTT
size: few
V: TRBV29-1
J: TRBJ2-2
D: NA

CDR3: CACIRGGYGYTF
DNA: TGTGCCTGCATCAGGGGGGGATATGGCTACACCTTC
size: few
V: TRBV30
J: TRBJ1-2
D: TRBD1

CDR3: CASSLVREGGGYTF
DNA: TGTGCCAGCAGCTTGGTGAGGGAAGGTGGTGGCTACACCTTC
size: few
V: TRBV5-5
J: TRBJ1-2
D: NA

CDR3: CASSPGVGQPQHF
DNA: TGCGCCAGCAGCCCAGGGGTGGGGCAGCCCCAGCATTTT
size: NA
V: TRBV5-1
J: TRBJ1-5
D: NA

CDR3: CASSSSGTGGLEQYF
DNA: TGCGCCAGCAGCTCCTCCGGGACAGGGGGCCTCGAGCAGTACTTC
size: NA
V: TRBV5-1
J: TRBJ2-7
D: TRBD1

CDR3: CASSFQGQGTEAFF
DNA: TGTGCCAGCAGTTTTCAGGGGCAGGGCACTGAAGCTTTCTTT
size: once
V: TRBV28
J: TRBJ1-1
D: NA

CDR3: CASSLLSGGSGKNIQYF
DNA: TGTGCCAGCAGTCTCCTCTCCGGAGGGTCCGGCAAAAACATTCAGTACTTC
size: NA
V: TRBV27
J: TRBJ2-4
D: NA

CDR3: CASRTTRTGGIYEQYF
DNA: TGTGCCAGCAGAACGACTCGGACAGGGGGCATCTACGAGCAGTACTTC
size: NA
V: TRBV7-2
J: TRBJ2-7
D: TRBD1

CDR3: CASSFQGSTEAFF
DNA: TGTGCCAGCAGCTTCCAGGGGAGCACTGAAGCTTTCTTT
size: once
V: TRBV7-2
J: TRBJ1-1
D: NA